What follows are 10 T cell receptor beta chains derived from one specimen sequenced in a study of T cell clonotyping in hematopoietic cell transplantation. Some clones are missing from TCRdb's copy, which holds only in-frame ones; the method was immunoSEQ multiplex PCR. The table lists about 43,000 clones, 85% of them singletons. Stated time point: recipient sample about 28 days before transplant, after cytoreduction. Sample: peripheral blood mononuclear cells, taken before stem cell transplant. The receptors were sampled from a man in his 60s with acute myeloid leukemia. Some clones in this sample may be carry-over from other donors' samples.

J is TRBJ2-3 and V is TRBV14; the match to TRBD1 covers 7 bases. CDR1 is SGHDN and CDR2 is FVKESK in the germline V gene. V shed 5 bases and J 4 bases; nucleotides not matched to a gene: 15. The CDR3 is 17 residues long. The CDR3 region is CASSTRPGQPRADTQYF. The CDR3, as DNA: TGTGCCAGCAGCACACGCCCGGGACAGCCGAGGGCAGATACGCAGTATTTT.

The J gene is TRBJ1-5, the V gene TRBV2; D possibly corresponds to TRBD1 (6 bases). The germline V and J ends were trimmed by 4 bases and 6 bases, with 13 bases remaining between them. The CDR3 length is 14 residues. Looked up from germline, CDR1 is SNHLY and CDR2 is FYNNEI. The CDR3 DNA reads TGTGCCAGCAGTGGGGGGCAGGGGACTCAGCCCCAGCATTTT. This codes for CASSGGQGTQPQHF. Together with reference TRBV2 and TRBJ1-5, the CDR3 gives the full variable domain: EPEVTQTPSHQVTQMGQEVILRCVPISNHLYFYWYRQILGQKVEFLVSFYNNEISEKSEIFDDQFSVERPDGSNFTLKIRSTKLEDSAMYFCASSGGQGTQPQHFGDGTRLSIL.

The genes are TRBV11-1 and TRBJ2-7; D gene uncertain. Germline assignment: CDR1 SGHAT and CDR2 FQDESV (reference sequence). V was clipped by 5 bases and J by 3 bases, with 5 bases between them. The CDR3 is 11 residues long. The CDR3 loop reads CASSPGYEQYF. As DNA, the CDR3 is TGTGCCAGCAGCCCGGGCTACGAGCAGTACTTC.

This rearrangement joins TRBV2 to TRBJ2-7; D unclear. The CDR3 is 14 residues long. Trimming stripped 3 bases from V and 2 bases from J, with 11 bases between. Germline V gene lookup returns CDR1 SNHLY and CDR2 FYNNEI. The chain's CDR3 is CASSDLSRPYEQYF. CDR3 bases: TGTGCCAGCAGTGATTTGAGTAGGCCCTACGAGCAGTACTTC.

J is TRBJ2-6 and V is TRBV25-1, with 9 bases aligning to TRBD1. Trimming cost V 6 bases and J 4 bases; bases outside gene matches: 4. From germline, CDR1 is MGHDK and CDR2 SYGVNS. There are 15 residues in the CDR3. Written as DNA, the CDR3 is TGTGCCAGCAGCGGGACAGGGTTCGGGGCCAACGTCCTGACTTTC. Translated, it gives CASSGTGFGANVLTF.

This chain links TRBV6-1 with TRBJ1-1; D ambiguous. The CDR3 runs to 12 residues. V lost 0 bases to trimming and J lost 7 bases, with 6 bases between them. Germline assignment: CDR1 MNHNS and CDR2 SASEGT. CDR3 amino acids: CASSEAAIEAFF. In DNA, the CDR3 is TGTGCCAGCAGTGAAGCCGCCATTGAAGCTTTCTTT.

The genes are TRBV28 and TRBJ1-2, with D maybe TRBD1 (5 bases). This CDR3 comprises 14 residues. V was trimmed by 3 bases and J by 8 bases, leaving 16 bases between them. Germline CDR1 is MDHEN and CDR2 is SYDVKM. The DNA of the CDR3 is TGTGCCAGCAGTTTGGGAGCAGGGATGGGCGGCTACACCTTC. Translation gives CASSLGAGMGGYTF.

A single count supports this clone. J is TRBJ1-4 and V is TRBV30; 10 positions match TRBD1. The length of the CDR3 is 15 residues. Trimming at V came to 1 base and at J to 6 bases, leaving 5 bases not matched to a gene. Germline V lookup: CDR1 GTSNPN, CDR2 SVGIG (reference sequence). CDR3 protein: CAWSGGQGVDEKLFF. The CDR3 DNA reads TGTGCCTGGAGTGGTGGACAGGGGGTGGATGAAAAACTGTTTTTT.

This chain uses TRBV7-9 with TRBJ1-2; TRBD1 aligns across 9 bases. Germline lookup yields CDR1 SEHNR and CDR2 FQNEAQ (reference sequence). Trimming cost V 4 bases and J 5 bases; bases outside gene matches: 8. The CDR3 runs to 15 residues. The CDR3 reads CASSSGQGRGYGYTF. The CDR3 bases are TGTGCCAGCAGCTCAGGACAGGGGCGTGGGTATGGCTACACCTTC.

J is TRBJ2-5 and V is TRBV7-9; D remains ambiguous. In germline, CDR1 is SEHNR, CDR2 FQNEAQ (reference sequence). CDR3 length: 11 amino acids. Deletions cut 1 base from V and 4 bases from J, with 1 base between. The CDR3: CASSLVETQYF. CDR3 sequence (DNA): TGTGCCAGCAGCTTAGTAGAGACCCAGTACTTC.